This T cell receptor beta chain was captured in a study of CD8 T cells in Susac syndrome. V was clipped by 4 bases and J by 4 bases, with 19 bases between them. Germline CDR1 is MNHNS and CDR2 is SASEGT. This CDR3 has 16 amino acids. Both CD4+ and CD8+ T cells were negatively isolated, and TEMRA cells underwent FACS enrichment. Random hexamers were used to reverse transcribe about 0.45 to 1 ug of RNA. Each CDR3 protein gets one entry after TCRdb re-called the immunoSEQ multiplex PCR reads with MiXCR. Among fewer than 85,000 distinct CDR3 sequences listed, around 94% were seen once. Study-wide findings and caveats: Clonal expansion of Susac CD8+ cells peaked in TEMRA cells, and it also peaked in active patients.

As for this clonotype: The antigen is unknown.

This chain joins TRBV6-1 and TRBJ1-2, with a possible D match to TRBD1 (5 bases). Sequencing used CD8+ T cells from PBMCs. This clonotype was obtained from a human donor with Susac syndrome. CDR3 residues: CASSGAPLGVGYGYTF. The CDR3 nucleotides are TGTGCCAGCAGTGGAGCCCCCCTAGGGGTTGGCTATGGCTACACCTTC.